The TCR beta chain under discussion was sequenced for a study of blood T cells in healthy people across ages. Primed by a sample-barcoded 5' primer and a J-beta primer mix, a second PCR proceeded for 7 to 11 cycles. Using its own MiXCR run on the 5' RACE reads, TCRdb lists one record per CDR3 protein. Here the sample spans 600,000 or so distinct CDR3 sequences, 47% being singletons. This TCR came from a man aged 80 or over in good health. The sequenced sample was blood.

CDR3 protein: CASSLMGSGSGDTQYF. CDR3 DNA: TGTGCCAGCAGCTTAATGGGTAGCGGGAGCGGAGATACGCAGTATTTT. This chain uses TRBV7-3 with TRBJ2-3; 9 bases line up with TRBD2. V gave up 1 base and J gave up 5 bases; unmatched junction bases: 7. The CDR3 has 16 residues. The germline CDR1 and CDR2 sequences are SGHTA and FQGTGA.